This entry features one T cell receptor beta chain sequence. This sample stems from a study of cytomegalovirus exposure and HLA in healthy donors. Data came from immunoSEQ multiplex PCR; TCRdb stores just in-frame clones and leaves some out. The data hold about 400,000 clones, with around 86% observed a single time. CDR3 length equals 14 residues. In germline, CDR1 is MGHRA, CDR2 YSYEKL. V was cut by 1 base and J by 1 base, with 7 bases left in between. This TCR was sampled from a woman aged 18-30 years in good health and CMV-seronegative. This chain links TRBV4-1 with TRBJ1-1; D is undetermined. Sequencing was done on a sample of PBMCs. The CDR3 nucleotides are TGCGCCAGCAGCCAAGGCTACGGGAACACTGAAGCTTTCTTT. Protein product: CASSQGYGNTEAFF.